The 19 T cell receptor beta chains below all came from one sample that was sequenced in a study of cytomegalovirus exposure and HLA in healthy donors. The PCR ran on 60 Vbeta and 13 Jbeta primers. Clones were read by immunoSEQ multiplex PCR, and TCRdb kept only the in-frame ones, dropping some. Of about 61,000 clones listed, more than 70% are singletons. Sequenced material: PBMCs. The origin of the receptors is a man aged 25 to 40 in good health and CMV-seropositive.

The CDR3 DNA follows: TGTGCCTGGAGCCAGGGGGCCTACGAGCAGTACTTC. It is translated as CAWSQGAYEQYF. The J gene is TRBJ2-7, the V gene TRBV30, with 7 bases lining up with TRBD1. J gave up 2 bases and V 3 bases, and 1 base lay outside the gene matches. Germline V gives CDR1 GTSNPN, CDR2 SVGIG (reference sequence). This CDR3 region has 12 residues.

The chain carries TRBV12-5 and TRBJ1-2; maybe TRBD1 (6 bases). V shed 6 bases and J shed 7 bases, with 18 bases lying between them. The V gene's germline CDR1 is LGHNT and CDR2 FRNRAP. This CDR3 is built from 14 residues. This CDR3 is CASGRDTARGGYTF. The CDR3 DNA reads TGTGCTAGTGGCCGGGACACAGCCAGAGGTGGCTACACCTTC. The full variable domain, in which reference TRBV12-5 and TRBJ1-2 provide the parts outside the CDR3, is DARVTQTPRHKVTEMGQEVTMRCQPILGHNTVFWYRQTMMQGLELLAYFRNRAPLDDSGMPKDRFSAEMPDATLATLKIQPSEPRDSAVYFCASGRDTARGGYTFGSGTRLTVV.

The V gene is TRBV15, the J gene TRBJ2-2, with TRBD2 identical over 7 bases. The length of the CDR3 is 17 residues. V lost 0 bases, J lost 1 base, and 5 bases stayed unmatched. Germline V gene data show CDR1 as LNHNV and CDR2 as YYDKDF (reference sequence). The CDR3 is CATSRDFSGLNTGELFF. CDR3 sequence (DNA): TGTGCCACCAGCAGAGATTTTAGCGGGTTGAACACCGGGGAGCTGTTTTTT.

V and J are TRBV7-9 and TRBJ1-1; no clear D. V was shortened by 4 bases and J by 3 bases, with 9 bases between the two germline ends. The CDR3 spans 13 residues. Germline V gives CDR1 SEHNR, CDR2 FQNEAQ (reference sequence). CDR3 loop: CASSSSQDTEAFF. The CDR3 region has the DNA TGTGCCAGCAGCTCCTCCCAGGACACTGAAGCTTTCTTT.

The chain is built from TRBV5-1 and TRBJ1-2; the match to TRBD1 covers 7 bases. Per germline, CDR1 SGHRS and CDR2 YFSETQ. The V gene end was trimmed by 6 bases and the J gene end by 3 bases; junction bases not matched to a gene: 5. The CDR3 covers 13 residues. CDR3 coding DNA: TGCGCCAGCACGGCAGGGGGTTACTATGGCTACACCTTC. Its translation: CASTAGGYYGYTF.

The chain carries TRBV28 and TRBJ1-1; 9 bases map to TRBD1. Germline CDR1 MDHEN, CDR2 SYDVKM. Trimming cost V 4 bases and J 5 bases; bases outside gene matches: 11. The CDR3 consists of 16 residues. This chain's CDR3 is CASSSPQGAPVTEAFF. Here the CDR3 DNA reads TGTGCCAGCAGTTCTCCACAGGGGGCGCCGGTGACTGAAGCTTTCTTT.

This sequence joins TRBV30 and TRBJ2-2, with a possible D match to TRBD1 (5 bases). This CDR3 comprises 12 residues. V was pared by 4 bases and J by 3 bases, with 6 bases between. Germline assignment: CDR1 GTSNPN and CDR2 SVGIG (reference sequence). The CDR3 DNA reads as TGTGCCTGGAAAGGGGACACCGGGGAGCTGTTTTTT. Translated, it gives CAWKGDTGELFF.

This chain links TRBV11-2 with TRBJ1-1; D ambiguous. With 1 base removed from V and 5 bases from J, the gap between germline ends came to 8 bases. The CDR3 spans 13 residues. Germline lookup yields CDR1 SGHAT and CDR2 FQNNGV. The CDR3 here is CASSLGRVTEAFF. The CDR3 DNA reads TGTGCCAGCAGCTTAGGGAGGGTAACTGAAGCTTTCTTT. Combining the CDR3 with reference TRBV11-2 and TRBJ1-1 gives the whole variable domain EAGVAQSPRYKIIEKRQSVAFWCNPISGHATLYWYQQILGQGPKLLIQFQNNGVVDDSQLPKDRFSAERLKGVDSTLKIQPAKLEDSAVYLCASSLGRVTEAFFGQGTRLTVV.

This clone was picked up a small number of times. This CDR3 is CASRTGYSGNTIYF. The CDR3 bases are TGTGCCAGCCGGACAGGTTACTCTGGAAACACCATATATTTT. This rearrangement joins TRBV2 to TRBJ1-3; TRBD1 matches at 7 bases. This CDR3 is built from 14 residues. Germline CDR1 is SNHLY and CDR2 is FYNNEI. The ends lost 8 bases at V and 0 bases at J; junction bases unmatched: 4.

This chain connects TRBV19 to TRBJ1-1; no reliable D call. The CDR3 is made up of 14 amino acids. With 7 bases removed from V and 10 bases from J, the gap between germline ends came to 22 bases. From germline, CDR1 is LNHDA and CDR2 SQIVND (reference sequence). CDR3 in DNA: TGTGCCAGTATTTTCGGCCGGGGAATCACCCCAGCTTTCTTT. It is translated as CASIFGRGITPAFF.

The V call is TRBV4-3, the J call TRBJ2-3; perhaps TRBD1 as D (5 bases). Germline values: CDR1 LGHNA, CDR2 YSLEER. The CDR3 runs to 14 residues. V was shortened by 1 base and J by 3 bases, with 8 bases between the two germline ends. As DNA, the CDR3 is TGCGCCAGCAGCCAAGTAGGGGCTACAGATACGCAGTATTTT. Its protein product is CASSQVGATDTQYF.

This chain connects TRBV6-6 to TRBJ1-2, with no clear D. V lost 7 bases and J lost 4, with 10 bases in between. This CDR3 region has 12 residues. Germline V gene lookup returns CDR1 MNHNY and CDR2 SVGAGI (reference sequence). The DNA for the CDR3 is TGTGCCAGCACGGCAGACTCCTATGGCTACACCTTC. Translation: CASTADSYGYTF.

In its sample, this clone was seen once. V and J are TRBV25-1 and TRBJ2-1; 8 nucleotides agree with TRBD1. CDR1 MGHDK and CDR2 SYGVNS come from the germline V gene. Unmatched junction bases numbered 6, after V lost 4 bases and J lost 7 bases. CDR3 length equals 14 residues. The CDR3 DNA reads as TGTGCCAGCAGTGCGATCAGGGGGCGGAATGAGCAGTTCTTC. Residues: CASSAIRGRNEQFF.

This clone appeared a few times. V and J are TRBV27 and TRBJ2-3; TRBD2 matches 14 bases. Trimming removed 5 bases from V and 12 bases from J; junction bases left unmatched: 10. Germline V gene data show CDR1 as MNHEY and CDR2 as SMNVEV (reference sequence). The CDR3 runs to 15 residues. In nucleotides, the CDR3 is TGTGCCAGCAGTATGCGACTAGCGGGGGGGGGAGGTCAGTATTTT. Protein: CASSMRLAGGGGQYF.

This clone showed up just once. The chain joins TRBV4-1 to TRBJ2-1; TRBD1 matches at 8 bases. Looked up from germline, CDR1 is MGHRA and CDR2 is YSYEKL. The CDR3 has 16 amino acids. J lost 0 bases, V lost 3 bases, and 4 bases had no gene match. The CDR3 loop reads CASSQRQGSSYNEQFF. The CDR3 bases are TGCGCCAGCAGCCAGCGACAGGGGAGCTCCTACAATGAGCAGTTCTTC.

This clone was observed once. This specimen includes other DNA sequences encoding the same CDR3. The chain couples TRBV5-1 to TRBJ2-2, with 12 bases matching TRBD2. Germline values: CDR1 SGHRS, CDR2 YFSETQ. This CDR3 contains 15 residues. With V trimmed by 4 bases and J by 4 bases, 2 bases remained unmatched. The CDR3 region has the DNA TGCGCCAGCAGCCCGGGACTAGCGGGCACCGGGGAGCTGTTTTTT. Translated: CASSPGLAGTGELFF.

The gene calls are TRBV5-1 and TRBJ2-5; 14 bases fit TRBD2. CDR3 size: 17 residues. J was trimmed by 4 bases and V by 2 bases; bases with no gene match: 7. Looked up from germline, CDR1 is SGHRS and CDR2 is YFSETQ. The CDR3 coding sequence is TGCGCCAGCAGCTTACCGGGACTAGCGGGAGTATCAGAGACCCAGTACTTC. It translates to CASSLPGLAGVSETQYF.

This chain uses TRBV30 with TRBJ2-2; 8 bases align to TRBD2. V was pared by 3 bases and J by 0 bases, with 9 bases of the junction left unmatched. Germline V CDR1 and CDR2: GTSNPN, SVGIG (reference sequence). This CDR3 comprises 17 residues. CDR3 amino acids: CAWRSGLVYSNTGELFF. CDR3 sequence (DNA): TGTGCCTGGAGATCGGGACTAGTTTATTCGAACACCGGGGAGCTGTTTTTT.

J is TRBJ2-3 and V is TRBV10-1, with 7 bases matching TRBD1. The V gene end was trimmed by 7 bases and the J gene end by 5 bases; junction bases not matched to a gene: 15. Germline assignment: CDR1 WNHNN and CDR2 SYGVQD (reference sequence). The CDR3 is 16 residues long. CDR3 sequence: CASTEGADRDGDTQYF. Here the CDR3 DNA reads TGCGCCAGCACCGAGGGGGCTGACAGGGACGGAGATACGCAGTATTTT.